This T cell receptor (beta chain) appears in the sequencing data of a study of T cell responses to AZD1222 COVID-19 vaccine. The overall study: Pooled samples include second doses given at about 4 or 12 weeks. Whole-study findings and limits: A mostly white British donor set with more females was recruited, and clonal diversity was possibly underestimated.

Using immunoSEQ multiplex PCR, the repertoire was profiled, and TCRdb retains in-frame clones only, with some absent. The table has about 140,000 clones, about nine tenths seen once. The CDR3 totals 15 residues. Germline-derived CDR1 and CDR2 are MNHEY and SVGAGI. V trimming: 6 bases; J trimming: 3 bases; junction bases outside the gene matches: 11. In the case of this clone: Its antigen is unknown.

The receptor was isolated from an adult in good health. This sample comprised peripheral blood, obtained on day 0 of AZD1222 vaccination. This chain uses TRBV6-5 with TRBJ2-7, with 7 positions matching TRBD1. CDR3 protein: CASRLDRDRYYEQYF. The CDR3 nucleotides are TGTGCCAGCAGGCTCGACCGGGACAGATACTACGAGCAGTACTTC.